A single sample gave rise to the 19 T cell receptor beta chains below, sequenced in a study of blood T cell repertoires in COVID-19. Libraries were prepared by immunoSEQ multiplex PCR; TCRdb keeps only in-frame clonotypes and omits some of them. The sample carries some 220,000 clones, about nine tenths recorded once. The sample consisted of PBMCs or T cells enriched from blood (not recorded which). These receptors all stem from a woman aged 45 to 65 in a cohort exposed to, infected with or recovered from COVID-19 (not recorded which).

The chain combines TRBV7-9 with TRBJ1-4; D is ambiguous. The length of the CDR3 is 16 residues. CDR1 is SEHNR, CDR2 FQNEAQ, per germline (reference sequence). The V end lost 0 bases, the J end lost 5 bases, and 13 bases lay between the germline ends. The CDR3 sequence is CASSLAVPRRNEKLFF. The CDR3, as DNA: TGTGCCAGCAGCTTAGCAGTCCCCCGGAGGAATGAAAAACTGTTTTTT.

The chain links TRBV18 to TRBJ2-5; 11 bases match TRBD2. The CDR3 has 17 residues. With 1 base clipped from V and 2 bases from J, the junction kept 6 bases outside the gene matches. Germline CDR1 is KGHSH and CDR2 is LQKENI. CDR3: CASSPLPLAGGQETQYF. CDR3 coding DNA: TGTGCCAGCTCACCACTCCCCCTAGCGGGGGGACAAGAGACCCAGTACTTC.

The chain couples TRBV5-1 to TRBJ2-6, with D uncertain. Trimming stripped 4 bases from V and 0 bases from J, with 8 bases between. The V gene's germline CDR1 is SGHRS and CDR2 YFSETQ. CDR3 length: 15 amino acids. DNA for the CDR3: TGCGCCAGCAGCGTCGCTAACTCTGGGGCCAACGTCCTGACTTTC. It encodes CASSVANSGANVLTF.

V usage is TRBV7-9 and J usage is TRBJ1-4; D is uncertain. Germline CDR1 SEHNR, CDR2 FQNEAQ (reference sequence). Trimming took off 5 bases at V and 0 bases at J, with 13 bases between the two ends. CDR3 length equals 16 residues. The CDR3 DNA follows: TGTGCCAGCAGCACACTAGACGGGTCAACTAATGAAAAACTGTTTTTT. Translation gives CASSTLDGSTNEKLFF.

The chain carries TRBV7-8 and TRBJ1-1; D is unclear. Looked up from germline, CDR1 is SGHVS and CDR2 is FQNEAQ. This CDR3 has 14 amino acids. Trimming pared 6 bases from V and 0 bases from J, leaving 11 bases between. CDR3 sequence reads: CASREAYMNTEAFF. CDR3 sequence (DNA): TGTGCCAGCAGGGAGGCTTACATGAACACTGAAGCTTTCTTT.

V gene TRBV4-1 combines with J gene TRBJ2-3; tentative D call: TRBD2 (7 bases). V gave up 2 bases and J gave up 2 bases, with 20 bases separating them. The CDR3 is 18 residues long. Germline CDR1 and CDR2: MGHRA and YSYEKL. The CDR3 coding sequence is TGCGCCAGCAGCCAACGTATGGGGGGGGGCCGCCTCACAGATACGCAGTATTTT. It translates to CASSQRMGGGRLTDTQYF.

This clone was counted only a few times. This chain joins TRBV11-3 and TRBJ1-4; D is unresolved. CDR3 size: 15 residues. Germline V gene data show CDR1 as SGHNT and CDR2 as YENEEA. Trimming removed 1 base at V and 8 bases at J, with 14 bases between. Written as DNA, the CDR3 is TGTGCCAGCAGCTTAGTTTATCCCCGGGGAGAAAAACTGTTTTTT. Its protein is CASSLVYPRGEKLFF.

The rearrangement links TRBV2 to TRBJ1-1, with a weak D call TRBD1 (6 bases). The CDR3 loop spans 15 amino acids. Germline V gene sequence: CDR1 SNHLY, CDR2 FYNNEI. V was trimmed by 6 bases and J by 3 bases, leaving 17 bases between them. This chain's CDR3 is CASSPRTDSYTEAFF. Here the CDR3 DNA reads TGTGCCAGCAGCCCGAGGACAGACTCGTACACTGAAGCTTTCTTT.

V usage is TRBV7-2 and J usage is TRBJ2-3; 9 bases match TRBD1. CDR3 size: 15 residues. Germline values: CDR1 SGHTA, CDR2 FQGNSA. V shed 5 bases, J shed 2 bases, and the junction held 5 bases outside the gene matches. CDR3 nucleotides: TGTGCCAGCAGCGGTACAGGGGGCTACACAGATACGCAGTATTTT. This translates into CASSGTGGYTDTQYF.

This clone came up many times. The gene calls are TRBV2 and TRBJ1-1; no clear D gene. The CDR3 is made up of 14 amino acids. V gave up 8 bases and J gave up 1 base, with 14 bases separating them. Germline assignment: CDR1 SNHLY and CDR2 FYNNEI. The CDR3, as DNA: TGTGCCAGCTCTCCGGGGAACAGGAACACTGAAGCTTTCTTT. Translation gives CASSPGNRNTEAFF.

The chain joins TRBV30 to TRBJ2-7, with 7 nucleotides matching TRBD1. The length of the CDR3 is 12 residues. The junction had 4 bases not matched to a gene; V was cut back by 4 bases and J by 4 bases. Germline-derived CDR1 and CDR2 are GTSNPN and SVGIG (reference sequence). The CDR3 coding sequence is TGTGCCTGGAAGGGACAGAATTACGAGCAGTACTTC. Translation: CAWKGQNYEQYF.

The chain has TRBV6-5 and TRBJ1-2; 9 positions agree with TRBD1. Germline lookup yields CDR1 MNHEY and CDR2 SVGAGI. The CDR3 consists of 13 residues. V was pared by 6 bases and J by 4 bases, with 3 bases of the junction left unmatched. As DNA, the CDR3 is TGTGCCAGCAGGACAGGGGGAGGCTATGGCTACACCTTC. Translating gives CASRTGGGYGYTF.

J is TRBJ1-2 and V is TRBV28, with 7 bases lining up with TRBD1. The CDR3 has 16 residues. V lost 1 base to trimming and J lost 4 bases; unmatched junction nucleotides: 9. Germline loops: CDR1 MDHEN, CDR2 SYDVKM. CDR3 DNA: TGTGCCAGCAGTTTATCCCCTGGGGCAGGGGGCTATGGCTACACCTTC. Its translation: CASSLSPGAGGYGYTF.

The J gene is TRBJ1-2, the V gene TRBV4-1, with D tentatively TRBD1 (5 bases). Germline CDR1 MGHRA, CDR2 YSYEKL. CDR3 size: 14 residues. Trimming left V 4 bases short and J 2 bases short, with 11 bases between. The CDR3, as DNA: TGCGCCAGCAGCCTTAGGGGCTCGAACTATGGCTACACCTTC. This sequence encodes CASSLRGSNYGYTF.

The chain uses TRBV21-1 and TRBJ1-5; the table calls TRBD1, which could not be checked here. TRBV21-1 is an annotated pseudogene. This CDR3 comprises 16 residues. The CDR3 spells CASSKGGTGLNQPQHF. The CDR3 DNA follows: TGTGCCAGCAGCAAAGGCGGGACAGGCCTCAATCAGCCCCAGCATTTT.

The rearrangement joins TRBV9 to TRBJ2-5; 9 bases map to TRBD2. There are 16 residues in the CDR3. Germline-derived CDR1 and CDR2 are SGDLS and YYNGEE. The V and J ends lost 0 bases and 2 bases, in that order; junction bases with no gene match: 5. CDR3 region: CASSVGLAAIQETQYF. The DNA for the CDR3 is TGTGCCAGCAGCGTAGGACTAGCGGCCATTCAAGAGACCCAGTACTTC. Full variable domain (remainder filled in from reference TRBV9 and TRBJ2-5): DSGVTQTPKHLITATGQRVTLRCSPRSGDLSVYWYQQSLDQGLQFLIQYYNGEERAKGNILERFSAQQFPDLHSELNLSSLELGDSALYFCASSVGLAAIQETQYFGPGTRLLVL.

This chain joins TRBV7-2 and TRBJ1-2; TRBD1 might be the D (6 bases). The CDR3 is 13 amino acids. The germline V gene has CDR1 SGHTA and CDR2 FQGNSA. The V and J ends lost 7 bases and 8 bases respectively, with 17 bases between them. CDR3 DNA: TGTGCCAGCACTTCCACTAGGGGGGGCGGCTACACCTTC. This encodes CASTSTRGGGYTF. Based on the CDR3 plus reference TRBV7-2 and TRBJ1-2, the full variable domain is GAGVSQSPSNKVTEKGKDVELRCDPISGHTALYWYRQSLGQGLEFLIYFQGNSAPDKSGLPSDRFSAERTGGSVSTLTIQRTQQEDSAVYLCASTSTRGGGYTFGSGTRLTVV.

Here the CDR3 reads CASSSGTKNIQYF. The CDR3 DNA reads as TGTGCCAGCAGCTCCGGGACCAAAAACATTCAGTACTTC. This sequence joins TRBV5-4 and TRBJ2-4, with D possibly matching TRBD2 (5 bases). The V gene lost 3 bases and the J gene lost 2 bases, with 6 bases spanning the gap. CDR3 length: 13 amino acids. The germline CDR1 and CDR2 sequences are SGHNT and YYREEE (reference sequence).

V usage is TRBV2 and J usage is TRBJ1-6, with a tentative D call TRBD1 (6 bases). The V end lost 8 bases, the J end lost 9 bases, and 17 bases lay between the germline ends. The CDR3 extends over 14 amino acids. CDR1 is SNHLY and CDR2 is FYNNEI in the germline V gene. In DNA, the CDR3 is TGTGCCAGCTCCCGCACAGGGCGGAGTTCACCCCTCCACTTT. Its protein product is CASSRTGRSSPLHF.